The next 9 T cell receptor beta chains were all read from a single sample in a study of cytomegalovirus exposure and HLA in healthy donors. Researchers ran the PCR with 60 Vbeta and 13 Jbeta primers. Clones were read by immunoSEQ multiplex PCR, and TCRdb kept only the in-frame ones, dropping some. The repertoire holds approximately 82,000 clones, under 80% seen once, with roughly 1.7% in the top ten. The material sequenced was PBMCs. The source of these receptors is a middle-aged man in good health and CMV-seronegative.

V and J are TRBV6-6 and TRBJ1-1; TRBD1 aligns across 9 bases. The germline V gene encodes CDR1 MNHNY and CDR2 SVGAGI (reference sequence). The length of the CDR3 is 16 residues. V was pared by 7 bases and J by 5 bases, with 14 bases of the junction left unmatched. The CDR3 sequence is CASTQLIGQGRTEAFF. For the CDR3, the DNA is TGTGCCAGCACCCAACTTATAGGACAGGGGAGGACTGAAGCTTTCTTT.

This chain joins TRBV11-2 and TRBJ2-7; 7 bases are shared with TRBD1. V lost 7 bases and J lost 2; bases outside the gene matches: 8. Germline CDR1 reads SGHAT; CDR2 reads FQNNGV. This CDR3 is 14 amino acids long. The chain's CDR3 is CASTSTTGTYEQYF. The DNA for the CDR3 is TGTGCCAGCACGTCCACGACAGGGACCTACGAGCAGTACTTC.

The rearrangement joins TRBV28 to TRBJ1-2, with D possibly being TRBD1 (5 bases). Germline V lookup: CDR1 MDHEN, CDR2 SYDVKM. The CDR3 sequence is 13 residues long. V lost 7 bases and J 4 bases, leaving 13 bases between the germline ends. The CDR3 DNA follows: TGTGCCAGCACCCCGGGGGGACTCTATGGCTACACCTTC. This gives the protein CASTPGGLYGYTF.

V is TRBV6-1 and J is TRBJ2-5; 9 nucleotides align to TRBD2. The J call may not be correct, given that the DNA end is closer to TRBJ2-7. This CDR3 has 15 residues. CDR1 and CDR2 from the germline V gene are MNHNS and SASEGT. The CDR3 coding sequence is TGTGCCAGCAGTGAAGCGCGTAGCGGGAGTTTCGAGCAGTACTTC. Encoded protein: CASSEARSGSFEQYF.

This clone turned up a few times. The rearrangement joins TRBV6-1 to TRBJ2-2; D might be TRBD1 (6 bases). CDR3 length: 14 residues. CDR1 and CDR2 (germline): MNHNS, SASEGT. V was shortened by 4 bases and J by 4 bases, with 10 bases between the two germline ends. The CDR3 DNA follows: TGTGCCAGCAGTGCCACAGGGAGCACCGGGGAGCTGTTTTTT. As protein: CASSATGSTGELFF.

The V call is TRBV7-2, the J call TRBJ1-2, with a possible D match to TRBD1 (6 bases). CDR1 and CDR2 from the germline V gene are SGHTA and FQGNSA. CDR3 length: 14 amino acids. The V gene lost 5 bases and the J gene lost 0 bases, with 10 bases spanning the gap. This CDR3 reads CASSRTAANYGYTF. In nucleotides, the CDR3 is TGTGCCAGCAGCCGGACAGCGGCTAACTATGGCTACACCTTC.

V and J are TRBV6-1 and TRBJ1-3, with D possibly being TRBD1 (5 bases). Germline assignment: CDR1 MNHNS and CDR2 SASEGT. This CDR3 has 14 amino acids. V was pared by 1 base and J by 7 bases, with 11 bases between. CDR3 nucleotides: TGTGCCAGCAGTGAAGGGTACAGGTACAACACCATATATTTT. Its translation is CASSEGYRYNTIYF.

CDR3 loop: CASKEQGERETQYF. The CDR3, as DNA: TGTGCCAGTAAGGAACAGGGGGAGAGGGAGACCCAGTACTTC. The J gene is TRBJ2-5, the V gene TRBV19; TRBD1 matches at 8 bases. The CDR3 covers 14 residues. The germline CDR1 and CDR2 sequences are LNHDA and SQIVND (reference sequence). Germline trimming cut 7 bases from V and 5 bases from J; bases unmatched to any gene: 9. The variable domain in full, with the rest retrieved from reference TRBV19 and TRBJ2-5, is DGGITQSPKYLFRKEGQNVTLSCEQNLNHDAMYWYRQDPGQGLRLIYYSQIVNDFQKGDIAEGYSVSREKKESFPLTVTSAQKNPTAFYLCASKEQGERETQYFGPGTRLLVL.

V and J are TRBV29-1 and TRBJ2-2; maybe TRBD1 (5 bases). The CDR3 runs to 13 residues. V was shortened by 5 bases and J by 4 bases, with 11 bases between the two germline ends. Per the germline V gene, CDR1 is SQVTM and CDR2 is ANQGSEA. Written as DNA, the CDR3 is TGCAGCGTTCTTGGACAAACCACCGGGGAGCTGTTTTTT. It encodes CSVLGQTTGELFF.